This is a list of T cell receptor beta chains from one sample in a study of blood T cell repertoires in COVID-19. Generated by immunoSEQ multiplex PCR, the TCRdb table keeps only in-frame clones and is missing some. This table has 210,000 or so clones, less than 85% appearing once. Sequencing was carried out using peripheral blood. The receptors here all came from a man aged 45-65 years who had recovered from COVID-19. Both conserved end residues are part of each CDR3. The D gene is left open where the match is weak. Size is omitted from some rows. Given values are once, few, many or a class for expanded clones.

TRBV11-3	NA	TRBJ1-2	NA	CASSPQTGSYGYTF	TGTGCCAGCAGCCCTCAGACAGGCTCCTATGGCTACACCTTC
TRBV4-1	NA	TRBJ2-2	NA	CASSQDPGTPNTGELFF	TGCGCCAGCAGCCAAGATCCCGGGACACCGAACACCGGGGAGCTGTTTTTT
TRBV4-1	NA	TRBJ2-3	once	CASSQPAGGTDTQYF	TGCGCCAGCAGCCAACCCGCCGGGGGAACAGATACGCAGTATTTT
TRBV5-1	TRBD1	TRBJ1-3	NA	CASSARTGAGNTIYF	TGCGCCAGCAGCGCCCGGACAGGGGCTGGAAACACCATATATTTT
TRBV14	NA	TRBJ2-1	NA	CASTHRISTGEQFF	TGTGCCAGCACCCACAGGATAAGTACAGGGGAGCAGTTCTTC
TRBV19	TRBD1	TRBJ1-2	NA	CASSISGQGDYGYTF	TGTGCCAGTAGTATCTCGGGACAGGGCGACTATGGCTACACCTTC
TRBV19	TRBD2	TRBJ2-3	NA	CASSIGPAGVDTQYF	TGTGCCAGTAGTATCGGTCCAGCGGGAGTAGATACGCAGTATTTT
TRBV7-2	NA	TRBJ1-4	NA	CASSIRTDSSEKLFF	TGTGCCAGCAGCATACGGACAGATTCGTCTGAAAAACTGTTTTTT
TRBV11-2	NA	TRBJ1-1	NA	CASSLLEEGPGVNTEAFF	TGTGCCAGCAGCTTATTGGAAGAAGGACCGGGAGTTAACACTGAAGCTTTCTTT
TRBV19	TRBD1	TRBJ1-2	NA	CVSRDRGDYGYTF	TGTGTCAGCCGAGACAGGGGAGACTATGGCTACACCTTC
TRBV5-4	NA	TRBJ2-7	once	CASSPYGFFYEQYF	TGTGCCAGCAGTCCCTACGGGTTTTTCTACGAGCAGTACTTC
TRBV18	NA	TRBJ1-2	NA	CASSSQGNGYTF	TGTGCCAGCTCGTCACAGGGTAATGGCTACACCTTC
TRBV11-2	TRBD1	TRBJ2-7	NA	CASSLVGTVPSYEQYF	TGTGCCAGCAGCTTAGTTGGGACAGTCCCTTCCTACGAGCAGTACTTC
TRBV30	NA	TRBJ1-1	NA	CAWSVLMNTEAFF	TGTGCCTGGAGTGTACTAATGAACACTGAAGCTTTCTTT
TRBV5-6	NA	TRBJ1-6	NA	CASGPWQLNSPLHF	TGTGCCAGCGGGCCATGGCAGCTTAATTCACCCCTCCACTTT
TRBV2	NA	TRBJ2-3	NA	CASIRGVGDTQYF	TGTGCCAGCATACGAGGAGTTGGAGATACGCAGTATTTT
TRBV19	NA	TRBJ2-3	few	CASRASADTQYF	TGTGCCAGTAGAGCGTCGGCAGATACGCAGTATTTT
TRBV5-4	TRBD1	TRBJ1-2	NA	CASSSGQGLLYGYTF	TGTGCCAGCAGCTCCGGACAGGGGCTACTCTATGGCTACACCTTC
TRBV20-1	NA	TRBJ1-3	few	CSASYPGSGNTIYF	TGCAGTGCTAGTTACCCGGGCTCTGGAAACACCATATATTTT
TRBV7-3	TRBD1	TRBJ2-1	NA	CASSDSGTGGNEQFF	TGTGCCAGCAGCGATTCCGGGACAGGGGGCAATGAGCAGTTCTTC
TRBV5-1	NA	TRBJ1-4	NA	CASSLTGDSGEKLFF	TGCGCCAGCAGCCTGACAGGTGACTCAGGTGAAAAACTGTTTTTT
TRBV10-3	TRBD2	TRBJ2-3	NA	CATHRSGNLADTQYF	TGTGCCACGCACCGAAGCGGGAATTTGGCAGATACGCAGTATTTT
TRBV7-2	TRBD1	TRBJ2-1	once	CASTQGVGSNEQFF	TGTGCCAGCACCCAGGGGGTGGGATCTAATGAGCAGTTCTTC
TRBV7-9	NA	TRBJ1-5	NA	CASSSQISNQPQHF	TGTGCCAGCAGCTCCCAAATCAGCAATCAGCCCCAGCATTTT
TRBV7-9	NA	TRBJ2-6	NA	CASSFSANVLTF	TGTGCCAGCAGCTTTAGTGCCAACGTCCTGACTTTC
TRBV9	TRBD1	TRBJ2-1	NA	CASSAPGQSYNEQFF	TGTGCCAGCAGCGCTCCGGGACAGTCCTACAATGAGCAGTTCTTC
TRBV4-3	NA	TRBJ1-2	once	CASSQDPGQFLNGYTF	TGCGCCAGCAGCCAAGATCCTGGACAGTTCTTAAATGGCTACACCTTC
TRBV7-2	NA	TRBJ1-3	few	CASSLANSRSGNTIYF	TGTGCCAGCAGCTTAGCCAACAGCCGCTCTGGAAACACCATATATTTT
TRBV29-1	TRBD2	TRBJ2-7	NA	CSVISGGSYEQYF	TGCAGCGTAATTAGCGGGGGAAGCTACGAGCAGTACTTC
TRBV15	NA	TRBJ2-3	NA	CATSRIRTDTQYF	TGTGCCACCAGCAGAATCCGGACAGATACGCAGTATTTT
TRBV2	NA	TRBJ1-5	few	CASSAADIEHF	TGTGCCAGCTCCGCCGCGGACATTGAGCATTTT
TRBV5-6	NA	TRBJ2-3	NA	CASSFSGAGDTQYF	TGTGCCAGCAGCTTCTCGGGAGCGGGAGATACGCAGTATTTT
TRBV4-2	TRBD2	TRBJ2-7	NA	CASSQPRSGETYEQYF	TGTGCCAGCAGCCAACCACGTAGCGGGGAAACCTACGAGCAGTACTTC
TRBV7-2	NA	TRBJ2-2	NA	CASSFSGAGELFF	TGTGCCAGCAGCTTCTCGGGGGCCGGGGAGCTGTTTTTT
TRBV20-1	NA	TRBJ1-3	NA	CSASSGTGNTIYF	TGCAGTGCTAGTTCAGGGACTGGGAACACCATATATTTT
TRBV4-2	TRBD2	TRBJ2-3	NA	CASSQDSGSYVDTQYF	TGTGCCAGCAGCCAAGATAGCGGGAGTTATGTGGATACGCAGTATTTT
TRBV5-1	NA	TRBJ2-1	NA	CASSFQVNNEQFF	TGCGCCAGCAGCTTTCAGGTGAACAATGAGCAGTTCTTC
TRBV28	NA	TRBJ2-7	NA	CASSPSGGTDYEQYF	TGTGCCAGCAGCCCCAGTGGCGGGACCGACTACGAGCAGTACTTC
TRBV28	TRBD1	TRBJ2-3	NA	CASREGGTGEDTQYF	TGTGCCAGCCGTGAGGGGGGGACAGGGGAAGATACGCAGTATTTT
TRBV28	NA	TRBJ1-3	few	CASTLAGGGRSGNTIYF	TGTGCCAGCACCCTTGCGGGGGGCGGGCGCTCTGGAAACACCATATATTTT
TRBV4-3	NA	TRBJ2-7	NA	CASSQGFGAEQYF	TGCGCCAGCAGCCAAGGGTTTGGGGCCGAGCAGTACTTC
TRBV9	NA	TRBJ2-1	NA	CASSVGDEQFF	TGTGCCAGCAGCGTAGGCGATGAGCAGTTCTTC